The 9 T cell receptor beta chains below all came from one sample that was sequenced in a study of T cell repertoires in cytomegalovirus infection. TCRdb reprocessed the reads with MiXCR, giving one entry per CDR3 protein. Of 900,000 to 950,000 distinct CDR3 sequences in the sample, roughly 30% were seen once. These receptors' targets are unknown. Sequencing used cultured CD8+ T cells from PBMCs, obtained from culture after CMV antigen stimulation. These TCRs come from a human donor in good health (CMV status not recorded). Some clones in this sample may be carry-over from other donors' samples.

The CDR3 DNA reads TGTGCCAGCAGTTATCGCGGGACTAGCGGGGCGCGCACAGATACGCAGTATTTT. Its protein product is CASSYRGTSGARTDTQYF. The genes are TRBV6-6 and TRBJ2-3, with TRBD2 matching over 13 bases. J was trimmed by 1 base and V by 3 bases; bases with no gene match: 7. This CDR3 has 18 residues. CDR1 and CDR2 from the germline V gene are MNHNY and SVGAGI (reference sequence).

The chain links TRBV6-6 to TRBJ2-1; TRBD1 aligns across 7 bases. This CDR3 has 15 amino acids. The V and J ends lost 0 bases and 2 bases, in that order; junction bases with no gene match: 1. Germline lookup yields CDR1 MNHNY and CDR2 SVGAGI (reference sequence). The chain's CDR3 is CASSYSTGAYNEQFF. CDR3 in DNA: TGTGCCAGCAGTTACTCCACAGGGGCCTACAATGAGCAGTTCTTC.

The chain is built from TRBV19 and TRBJ1-2; 7 nucleotides align to TRBD1. Unmatched junction bases numbered 17, after V lost 3 bases and J lost 1 base. This CDR3 region has 19 residues. CDR1 and CDR2 (germline): LNHDA, SQIVND (reference sequence). Here the CDR3 reads CASSIADPGQPRINYGYTF. DNA of the CDR3: TGTGCCAGTAGTATTGCTGATCCGGGACAGCCTCGCATTAACTATGGCTACACCTTC.

CDR3 bases: TGTGCCTCCCGAGACAGGGCGCCAGGGGTGACAGATACGCAGTATTTT. Protein product: CASRDRAPGVTDTQYF. The chain uses TRBV12-3 or TRBV12-4 and TRBJ2-3; 7 bases agree with TRBD1. The CDR3 extends over 16 amino acids. V shed 11 bases and J 3 bases; nucleotides not matched to a gene: 17.

The chain has TRBV7-3 and TRBJ2-2; a possible D gene is TRBD1 (6 bases). The germline gives CDR1 SGHTA, CDR2 FQGTGA. The V gene lost 1 base and the J gene lost 2 bases, with 11 bases spanning the gap. The CDR3 loop spans 16 amino acids. The DNA of the CDR3 is TGTGCCAGCAGCTTAAACCCGGGACAAAACACCGGGGAGCTGTTTTTT. Protein product: CASSLNPGQNTGELFF.

The chain links TRBV27 to TRBJ2-3, with 10 bases matching TRBD2. The trim removed 9 bases at V and 4 bases at J, leaving 7 bases unmatched. CDR1 and CDR2 (germline): MNHEY, SMNVEV (reference sequence). The CDR3 has 14 amino acids. This CDR3 reads CASNSGGAADTQYF. The CDR3 DNA reads TGTGCCAGTAACAGCGGGGGGGCCGCAGATACGCAGTATTTT.

This clonotype was seen at least ten times. The chain combines TRBV12-3 or TRBV12-4 with TRBJ2-3; TRBD1 matches at 7 bases. The V gene end was trimmed by 5 bases and the J gene end by 3 bases; junction bases not matched to a gene: 5. The CDR3 runs 14 residues. DNA for the CDR3: TGTGCCAGCAGTCGGGACAGCGTTACAGATACGCAGTATTTT. Translation: CASSRDSVTDTQYF.

J is TRBJ2-1 and V is TRBV7-9, with 10 bases fitting TRBD2. Per the germline V gene, CDR1 is SEHNR and CDR2 is FQNEAQ (reference sequence). Trimming cost V 6 bases and J 8 bases; bases outside gene matches: 13. This CDR3 comprises 16 residues. The CDR3 reads CASSTPSGGGFYEQFF. The CDR3, as DNA: TGTGCCAGCAGTACCCCTAGCGGGGGAGGGTTCTATGAGCAGTTCTTC.

The V call is TRBV29-1, the J call TRBJ1-1, with D hard to call. Germline CDR1 reads SQVTM; CDR2 reads ANQGSEA. Trimming took 0 bases from V and 1 from J, leaving 6 bases between them. The CDR3 sequence is 13 residues long. The CDR3 DNA reads as TGCAGCGTTGAAGATCGAGGGAACACTGAAGCTTTCTTT. This encodes CSVEDRGNTEAFF.